This entry lists 32 T cell receptor beta chains sequenced from one sample in a study of T cells in Graves' hyperthyroidism and ophthalmopathy (dated by TCRdb to 2018 to 2020). The method was multiplex PCR. The sequencer was an Illumina HiSeq 2000. TCR beta CDR3 regions were amplified from RNA transcripts. For the first round of RT-PCR on the TCR CDR3, the HTBI primer set was used together with the Qiagen OneStep RT-PCR kit. TCRdb reran the public reads through fastp at Q25 and MiXCR, keeping productive beta chains. CDR3 protein sequences are deduplicated, and each keeps its most common genes and DNA. For this sample the table gives roughly 380,000 distinct CDR3 sequences, of which approximately 19% were detected only once. The leading ten clones occupy around 4% of the sample. The source material was blood. The receptors were gathered from a woman between 18 and 30 years old with Graves' hyperthyroidism.

Ten or more counts support this clonotype. For the CDR3, the DNA is TGTGCCAGCAGCCCCGGGGGGTCCGTTTACAATGAGCAGTTCTTC. Amino acids: CASSPGGSVYNEQFF. The chain has TRBV6-5 and TRBJ2-1, with 7 bases that match TRBD2. V shed 6 bases, J shed 4 bases, and the junction held 9 bases outside the gene matches. Germline V gene sequence: CDR1 MNHEY, CDR2 SVGAGI. The CDR3 loop spans 15 amino acids.

This clonotype appeared a single time. The chain couples TRBV20-1 to TRBJ2-5; the match to TRBD1 covers 7 bases. The V segment lost 4 bases and the J segment 12 bases; nucleotides outside the gene matches: 17. Germline lookup yields CDR1 DFQATT and CDR2 SNEGSKA (reference sequence). The CDR3 runs 14 residues. The CDR3 nucleotides are TGCAGTGCTATCTCCTACAGGGGAGCAGAGGCCAAGTACTTC. Encoded protein: CSAISYRGAEAKYF.

The sample holds many counts of this clonotype. The chain employs TRBV9 and TRBJ1-5, with 8 nucleotides matching TRBD1. The CDR3 is 15 amino acids. Germline CDR1 reads SGDLS; CDR2 reads YYNGEE. V lost 3 bases to trimming and J lost 3 bases; unmatched junction nucleotides: 5. The CDR3 sequence: CASSETGANNQPQHF. The CDR3 nucleotides are TGTGCCAGCAGCGAGACAGGGGCGAACAATCAGCCCCAGCATTTT.

The sample holds many counts of this clonotype. V is TRBV12-3 or TRBV12-4 and J is TRBJ2-2, with 10 bases lining up with TRBD2. Trimming removed 9 bases from V and 6 bases from J; junction bases left unmatched: 4. CDR3 length: 13 residues. The CDR3 reads CASSLAGSGELFF. In DNA, the CDR3 is TGTGCCAGTTCACTAGCGGGATCCGGGGAGCTGTTTTTT.

The chain has TRBV18 and TRBJ2-6, with D possibly TRBD1 on 5 matching bases. Trimming took 3 bases from V and 0 from J, leaving 15 bases between them. CDR3 length equals 18 residues. The germline V gene has CDR1 KGHSH and CDR2 LQKENI. CDR3 DNA: TGTGCCAGCTCACCGGCCGTAACAGGTAGCTCTGGGGCCAACGTCCTGACTTTC. Its protein product is CASSPAVTGSSGANVLTF.

The sample holds many counts of this clonotype. The V and J genes are TRBV2 and TRBJ1-1; D is possibly TRBD1 (5 bases). The CDR3 is 12 amino acids. Germline CDR1 is SNHLY and CDR2 is FYNNEI. The V end lost 7 bases, the J end lost 4 bases, and 10 bases lay between the germline ends. The CDR3 DNA reads as TGTGCCAGCAAATCCGGGGGCACTGAAGCTTTCTTT. Encoded protein: CASKSGGTEAFF.

The chain has TRBV5-1 and TRBJ1-2; 7 bases are a match to TRBD1. The V gene's germline CDR1 is SGHRS and CDR2 YFSETQ. This CDR3 contains 13 residues. V lost 8 bases to trimming and J lost 3 bases; unmatched junction nucleotides: 7. The CDR3 here is CARTRGQDYGYTF. The CDR3 nucleotides read TGCGCCAGGACCCGCGGACAGGACTATGGCTACACCTTC.

This clonotype was counted ten times or more. Here the CDR3 reads CASSYSYRDRVSEQYF. The CDR3 DNA reads TGTGCCAGCAGTTACTCGTACCGGGACAGGGTCTCCGAGCAGTACTTC. This chain joins TRBV6-5 and TRBJ2-7, with 9 bases fitting TRBD1. Trimming removed 0 bases from V and 6 bases from J; junction bases left unmatched: 9. CDR1 MNHEY and CDR2 SVGAGI come from the germline V gene. This CDR3 region has 16 residues.

This clonotype has ten or more counts. The chain couples TRBV6-1 to TRBJ1-2, with D hard to call. Germline V gene lookup returns CDR1 MNHNS and CDR2 SASEGT. CDR3 length: 11 amino acids. V shed 2 bases and J shed 8 bases, with 6 bases lying between them. The CDR3 DNA reads as TGTGCCAGCAGTGAAATGGAGGGCTACACCTTC. Translated: CASSEMEGYTF.

The rearrangement links TRBV13 to TRBJ2-7, with 8 bases that match TRBD1. Germline V gives CDR1 PRHDT, CDR2 FYEKMQ (reference sequence). With V trimmed by 4 bases and J by 6 bases, 8 bases remained unmatched. The CDR3 extends over 14 amino acids. This chain's CDR3 is CASSSGTGTPEQYF. The CDR3 DNA reads TGTGCCAGCAGCTCCGGGACAGGTACCCCCGAGCAGTACTTC.

This clonotype occurred many times. This rearrangement joins TRBV12-3 or TRBV12-4 to TRBJ2-2; D is unclear. This CDR3 contains 13 residues. With 6 bases removed from V and 1 base from J, the gap between germline ends came to 6 bases. The CDR3 DNA reads TGTGCCAGCAGCTCGAGGAACACCGGGGAGCTGTTTTTT. Translation: CASSSRNTGELFF.

This clonotype has at least ten counts. The chain recombines TRBV4-1 with TRBJ1-1; maybe TRBD1 (6 bases). Germline lookup yields CDR1 MGHRA and CDR2 YSYEKL. V lost 0 bases to trimming and J lost 4 bases, with 9 bases between them. CDR3 length: 14 residues. CDR3 in amino acids: CASSQEIRGTEAFF. As DNA, the CDR3 is TGCGCCAGCAGCCAAGAGATCAGGGGCACTGAAGCTTTCTTT.

The rearrangement links TRBV12-3 or TRBV12-4 to TRBJ2-2, with 12 bases matching TRBD1. The V gene end was trimmed by 7 bases and the J gene end by 0 bases; junction bases not matched to a gene: 9. The CDR3 is 18 amino acids. This CDR3 is CASIPGTGGATNTGELFF. In nucleotides, the CDR3 is TGTGCCAGCATCCCCGGGACAGGGGGCGCGACGAACACCGGGGAGCTGTTTTTT.

This clonotype was counted many times. CDR3 nucleotides: TGTGCCAGCAGCCACCTCGGGGGCTACACCTTC. The encoded protein is CASSHLGGYTF. V usage is TRBV4-2 and J usage is TRBJ1-2; D remains ambiguous. The V gene lost 3 bases and the J gene lost 8 bases, with 7 bases spanning the gap. Germline CDR1 is LGHNA and CDR2 is YNFKEQ. The CDR3 is 11 amino acids.

This clonotype has more than one count but fewer than ten. V is TRBV11-1 and J is TRBJ2-4; perhaps TRBD1 as D (6 bases). This CDR3 spans 14 amino acids. Per germline, CDR1 SGHAT and CDR2 FQDESV (reference sequence). The V and J ends lost 9 bases and 0 bases respectively, with 12 bases between them. The CDR3 is CASAGVLAKNIQYF. CDR3 nucleotide sequence: TGTGCCAGTGCAGGGGTATTAGCCAAAAACATTCAGTACTTC.

This clonotype was seen at least ten times. An end of the junction differs from the germline gene, which may be a read error. The chain joins TRBV2 to TRBJ2-7; possibly TRBD1 or TRBD2 for D (5 bases each). The CDR3 loop spans 16 amino acids. The germline V gene encodes CDR1 SNHLY and CDR2 FYNNEI. CDR3 in amino acids: CASIPSGTASSYGQYF. The CDR3 DNA sequence: TGTGCCAGCATACCATCCGGGACGGCCAGCTCCTACGGGCAGTACTTC.

Ten or more counts support this clonotype. The rearrangement joins TRBV20-1 to TRBJ2-2, with 9 positions matching TRBD1. This CDR3 comprises 16 residues. CDR1 DFQATT and CDR2 SNEGSKA come from the germline V gene (reference sequence). The V gene end was trimmed by 5 bases and the J gene end by 7 bases; junction bases not matched to a gene: 14. CDR3 sequence reads: CSAETGQGGGDGELFF. The CDR3 DNA is TGCAGTGCTGAAACGGGACAGGGTGGAGGTGACGGGGAGCTGTTTTTT.

This clonotype was observed at least ten times. J is TRBJ1-6 and V is TRBV2, with a weak D call TRBD1 (5 bases). This CDR3 comprises 15 residues. CDR1 and CDR2 from the germline V gene are SNHLY and FYNNEI. V lost 7 bases to trimming and J lost 6 bases, with 16 bases between them. The CDR3 region is CASIDRGRVNSPLHF. The CDR3 DNA sequence: TGTGCCAGCATCGACCGGGGCAGGGTTAATTCACCCCTCCACTTT. The full variable domain, its missing parts supplied by reference TRBV2 and TRBJ1-6, is EPEVTQTPSHQVTQMGQEVILRCVPISNHLYFYWYRQILGQKVEFLVSFYNNEISEKSEIFDDQFSVERPDGSNFTLKIRSTKLEDSAMYFCASIDRGRVNSPLHFGNGTRLTVT.

This clonotype was counted many times. The chain combines TRBV6-1 with TRBJ1-1; unclear D gene. Trimming took off 8 bases at V and 1 base at J, with 17 bases between the two ends. In germline, CDR1 is MNHNS, CDR2 SASEGT. The CDR3 sequence is 15 residues long. Here the CDR3 DNA reads TGTGCCAGCTATCCCCGGGAAGGGAAGAACACTGAAGCTTTCTTT. It specifies CASYPREGKNTEAFF.

The V gene is TRBV10-3, the J gene TRBJ1-3, with D hard to call. CDR3 size: 17 residues. Germline CDR1 is ENHRY and CDR2 is SYGVKD. V shed 3 bases and J shed 4 bases, with 19 bases lying between them. The CDR3 loop reads CAISETGPLAGGNTIYF. The DNA for the CDR3 is TGTGCCATCAGTGAAACGGGCCCTTTGGCTGGGGGAAACACCATATATTTT.

This clonotype was seen a handful of times. The rearrangement links TRBV7-8 to TRBJ2-2, with D perhaps being TRBD1 or TRBD2 (5 bases each). Germline V gives CDR1 SGHVS, CDR2 FQNEAQ. This CDR3 spans 18 amino acids. Trimming took off 5 bases at V and 1 base at J, with 20 bases between the two ends. The CDR3 sequence is CASSLSGTGAKNTGELFF. The CDR3 bases are TGTGCCAGCAGCCTTAGTGGGACCGGGGCTAAGAACACCGGGGAGCTGTTTTTT.

This clonotype appeared many times. The chain has TRBV12-3 or TRBV12-4 and TRBJ2-5; D gene ambiguous. CDR3 length: 13 amino acids. Trimming cost V 6 bases and J 4 bases, with 12 bases left between them. The CDR3 DNA sequence: TGTGCCAGCAGCCCTCTTCTAACAGAGACCCAGTACTTC. Residues: CASSPLLTETQYF.

This clonotype was counted many times. The chain uses TRBV25-1 and TRBJ2-7, with no clear D. Trimming took 0 bases from V and 1 from J, leaving 7 bases between them. CDR1 and CDR2 (germline): MGHDK, SYGVNS. The CDR3 length is 14 residues. CDR3 residues: CASSEYASSYEQYF. The CDR3 DNA follows: TGTGCCAGCAGTGAATATGCATCTTCCTACGAGCAGTACTTC.

In this sample, this clonotype turned up many times. The rearrangement uses TRBV28 and TRBJ1-1, with D perhaps matching TRBD1 (6 bases). The length of the CDR3 is 15 residues. V was trimmed by 4 bases and J by 5 bases, leaving 17 bases between them. Germline V gene data show CDR1 as MDHEN and CDR2 as SYDVKM. CDR3 DNA sequence: TGTGCCAGCAGTTCTACAGGGTTTTGGGTGACTGAAGCTTTCTTT. As protein: CASSSTGFWVTEAFF. Complete variable domain (other parts from reference TRBV28 and TRBJ1-1): DVKVTQSSRYLVKRTGEKVFLECVQDMDHENMFWYRQDPGLGLRLIYFSYDVKMKEKGDIPEGYSVSREKKERFSLILESASTNQTSMYLCASSSTGFWVTEAFFGQGTRLTVV.

This clonotype was observed at least ten times. The junction departs from the called germline gene at one end, perhaps through a read error. The chain has TRBV30 and TRBJ2-7; D is uncertain. The CDR3 is made up of 12 amino acids. Germline CDR1 reads GTSNPN; CDR2 reads SVGIG (reference sequence). Here the CDR3 DNA reads TGTGCCTGGAGTAGCCGGATGAGACTGCCTCACTTC. The encoded protein is CAWSSRMRLPHF.

In nucleotides, the CDR3 is TGTGCCAGCAGAACTGGGGGAGGACATCAGCCCCAGCATTTT. This translates into CASRTGGGHQPQHF. The V gene is TRBV6-4, the J gene TRBJ1-5; TRBD1 might be the D (5 bases). The CDR3 extends over 14 amino acids. With 6 bases removed from V and 5 bases from J, the gap between germline ends came to 14 bases. Per the germline V gene, CDR1 is MRHNA and CDR2 is SNTAGT.

This clonotype was observed many times. The genes are TRBV6-1 and TRBJ2-7; D gene ambiguous. The CDR3 runs 15 residues. Germline V lookup: CDR1 MNHNS, CDR2 SASEGT. Between the trimmed V and J ends, which lost 5 bases and 3 bases, there was a span of 17 bases. The CDR3 DNA reads as TGTGCCAGCAGTCCCGTGGTGGGTCCCTTCTACGAGCAGTACTTC. Residues: CASSPVVGPFYEQYF.

At least ten counts were recorded for this clonotype. The chain joins TRBV6-9 to TRBJ1-2; possibly TRBD1 for D (6 bases). The CDR3 is made up of 11 amino acids. Germline CDR1 is MNHGY and CDR2 is SVAAGI. CDR3 sequence: CDLRGGNGYTF. CDR3 nucleotide sequence: TGTGACTTAAGGGGGGGAAACGGCTACACCTTC.

This clonotype was counted many times. The chain combines TRBV4-1 with TRBJ1-5; D gene uncertain. The CDR3 contains 16 residues. V was trimmed by 1 base and J by 0 bases, leaving 10 bases between them. Germline CDR1 reads MGHRA; CDR2 reads YSYEKL. CDR3 bases: TGCGCCAGCAGCCAAGGGCGGTACTATAGCAATCAGCCCCAGCATTTT. It translates to CASSQGRYYSNQPQHF.

This clonotype came up many times. CDR3 region: CASSDEGNNQPQHF. In nucleotides, the CDR3 is TGTGCCAGCAGTGATGAAGGGAACAATCAGCCCCAGCATTTT. V usage is TRBV2 and J usage is TRBJ1-5; D is unresolved. The CDR3 runs 14 residues. Trimming stripped 3 bases from V and 3 bases from J, with 9 bases between. CDR1 is SNHLY, CDR2 FYNNEI, per germline. Complete variable domain (other parts from reference TRBV2 and TRBJ1-5): EPEVTQTPSHQVTQMGQEVILRCVPISNHLYFYWYRQILGQKVEFLVSFYNNEISEKSEIFDDQFSVERPDGSNFTLKIRSTKLEDSAMYFCASSDEGNNQPQHFGDGTRLSIL.

This clonotype came up many times. J is TRBJ1-2 and V is TRBV15; 7 bases map to TRBD1. This CDR3 has 15 residues. Germline values: CDR1 LNHNV, CDR2 YYDKDF (reference sequence). V lost 5 bases to trimming and J lost 4 bases; unmatched junction nucleotides: 10. The CDR3 sequence: CATSLEGGTGYGYTF. DNA for the CDR3: TGTGCCACCAGCCTGGAAGGGGGCACTGGCTATGGCTACACCTTC.

This clonotype appeared many times. The chain couples TRBV10-2 to TRBJ1-2; 7 positions agree with TRBD1. The J segment lost 4 bases and the V segment lost 3 bases, leaving 2 bases of the junction unmatched. The CDR3 has 13 amino acids. The germline gives CDR1 WSHSY, CDR2 SAAADI. The CDR3 reads CASSEAGGYGYTF. The CDR3 DNA is TGCGCCAGCAGTGAAGCAGGGGGCTATGGCTACACCTTC.